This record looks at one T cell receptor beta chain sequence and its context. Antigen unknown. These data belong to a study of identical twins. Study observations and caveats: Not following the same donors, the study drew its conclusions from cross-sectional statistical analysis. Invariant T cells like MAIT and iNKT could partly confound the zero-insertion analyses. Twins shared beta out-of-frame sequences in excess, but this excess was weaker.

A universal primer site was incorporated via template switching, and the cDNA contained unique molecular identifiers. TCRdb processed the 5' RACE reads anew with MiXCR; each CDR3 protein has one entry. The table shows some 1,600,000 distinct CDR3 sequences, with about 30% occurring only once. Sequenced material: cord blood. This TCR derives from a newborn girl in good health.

Here the CDR3 DNA reads TGTGCCAGCAGTACCCGGGGGGGCGGCTACTATGGCTACACCTTC. This gives the protein CASSTRGGGYYGYTF. The V call is TRBV12-3 or TRBV12-4, the J call TRBJ1-2, with D perhaps matching TRBD1 (6 bases). CDR3 length: 15 amino acids. V was trimmed by 5 bases and J by 3 bases, leaving 16 bases between them.